The rows below give T cell receptor beta chains drawn from one sample of a study of response to subunit inactivated influenza vaccine. TCRdb re-derived calls from the RT-PCR reads in MiXCR, one entry per CDR3 protein. The data show about 610,000 distinct CDR3 sequences, around 15% seen once. This specimen consisted of PBMCs from blood, obtained about 13 days after vaccination. These receptor sequences come from a man in his forties or fifties who received an inactivated influenza vaccine. CDR3s include the opening cysteine and the closing phenylalanine or tryptophan. A D gene is named only where the DNA matches it firmly. Expanded clones are given a class, and other clones once, few, many or no size at all.

CDR3	DNA	size	D	J	V
CASSPDRGRDYGYTF	TGTGCCAGTAGTCCCGACAGGGGTAGAGACTATGGCTACACCTTC	few	TRBD1	TRBJ1-2	TRBV19
CSVDRGEIQYF	TGCAGCGTGGACAGGGGAGAAATTCAGTACTTC	-	TRBD1	TRBJ2-4	TRBV29-1
CASSLEGGLSYEHYF	TGTGCCAGCAGCTTAGAAGGGGGGTTATCCTACGAGCACTACTTC	-	-	TRBJ2-7	TRBV7-4
CASSFQQTFNEQFF	TGTGCCAGCAGCTTCCAACAGACATTTAATGAGCAGTTCTTC	-	-	TRBJ2-1	TRBV5-4
CASSYGTVHTDTQYF	TGTGCCAGCAGTTACGGCACAGTCCACACAGATACGCAGTATTTT	-	-	TRBJ2-3	TRBV6-5
CASSLMGGAYNEQFF	TGTGCCAGCAGCCTGATGGGGGGGGCCTACAATGAGCAGTTCTTC	-	TRBD2	TRBJ2-1	TRBV6-2/TRBV6-3
CASSFASGGAGEQFF	TGTGCCAGCAGTTTTGCTAGCGGGGGGGCTGGTGAGCAGTTCTTC	-	TRBD2	TRBJ2-1	TRBV28
CAIRDPSVLEQFF	TGTGCCATCAGAGACCCTAGCGTGCTCGAGCAGTTCTTC	-	-	TRBJ2-1	TRBV10-3
CASSHQQPRETQYF	TGTGCCAGCAGCCACCAACAGCCGCGGGAGACCCAGTACTTC	few	-	TRBJ2-5	TRBV4-2
CASSPPGQASLAEAFF	TGTGCCAGCTCACCCCCGGGACAGGCATCCCTCGCTGAAGCTTTCTTT	-	TRBD1	TRBJ1-1	TRBV18
CASSQAGGSEQYF	TGTGCCAGTTCCCAGGCAGGGGGCTCCGAGCAGTACTTC	few	TRBD1	TRBJ2-7	TRBV11-2
CASSREGRPRANTGELFF	TGTGCCAGCAGTCGGGAAGGCAGGCCCCGCGCGAACACCGGGGAGCTGTTTTTT	-	-	TRBJ2-2	TRBV6-2/TRBV6-3
CASSGLAGGPSDTQYF	TGTGCCAGCAGTGGACTAGCGGGGGGGCCCTCAGATACGCAGTATTTT	-	TRBD2	TRBJ2-3	TRBV12-3/TRBV12-4
CASSLDGFTYNEQFF	TGTGCCAGCAGTTTAGACGGGTTCACCTACAATGAGCAGTTCTTC	many	-	TRBJ2-1	TRBV12-3/TRBV12-4
CASSQVLVAGKYEQYF	TGCGCCAGCAGCCAAGTCCTCGTAGCGGGCAAGTACGAGCAGTACTTC	-	TRBD2	TRBJ2-7	TRBV4-3
CASSVGLAGPTVNYEQYF	TGTGCCAGCAGCGTGGGACTAGCGGGACCAACGGTCAACTACGAGCAGTACTTC	-	TRBD2	TRBJ2-7	TRBV9
CSAQNTLRGASQKGEQYF	TGCAGTGCTCAGAATACTCTAAGGGGGGCTAGCCAAAAGGGGGAGCAGTACTTC	few	-	TRBJ2-7	TRBV20-1
CASRLLGRDGYTF	TGTGCCAGCAGGCTGCTGGGGAGGGATGGCTACACCTTC	-	-	TRBJ1-2	TRBV7-9
CASSFRGNEQFF	TGTGCCAGCAGCTTCAGGGGCAATGAGCAGTTCTTC	-	-	TRBJ2-1	TRBV7-9
CASSLGTTGGTGELFF	TGTGCCAGCAGTTTGGGGACGACAGGGGGAACCGGGGAGCTGTTTTTT	few	TRBD1	TRBJ2-2	TRBV28
CASSTAQGTNYGYTF	TGTGCCAGCTCAACTGCACAAGGGACTAACTATGGCTACACCTTC	-	-	TRBJ1-2	TRBV18
CASSKGQVMNTEAFF	TGTGCCAGCAGCAAAGGACAGGTAATGAACACTGAAGCTTTCTTT	few	-	TRBJ1-1	TRBV21-1
CSVGGADNYGYTF	TGCAGCGTTGGAGGGGCTGATAACTATGGCTACACCTTC	few	-	TRBJ1-2	TRBV29-1
CASKDPSSTDTQYF	TGCGCCAGCAAGGACCCCTCAAGCACAGATACGCAGTATTTT	few	-	TRBJ2-3	TRBV5-1
CASSFPGRREGQFF	TGTGCCAGCAGCTTCCCCGGCAGAAGGGAAGGGCAGTTCTTC	few	-	TRBJ2-1	TRBV7-9
CAISEPARGRETQYF	TGTGCCATCAGTGAGCCAGCAAGGGGGAGAGAGACCCAGTACTTC	-	-	TRBJ2-5	TRBV10-3
CASSYPLASISYEQYF	TGTGCCAGCAGTTACCCTCTGGCAAGTATCTCCTACGAGCAGTACTTC	-	-	TRBJ2-7	TRBV6-2/TRBV6-3
CASSLLVGGSYEQYF	TGCGCCAGCAGCTTGTTGGTGGGAGGCTCCTACGAGCAGTACTTC	few	-	TRBJ2-7	TRBV5-1
CASSQASIYNEQFF	TGTGCCAGCAGCCAAGCCAGCATCTACAATGAGCAGTTCTTC	-	-	TRBJ2-1	TRBV14
CASSGGSLGANEKLFF	TGTGCCAGCTCAGGGGGGTCCCTGGGAGCTAATGAAAAACTGTTTTTT	few	-	TRBJ1-4	TRBV18
CSVEREWPTDTQYF	TGCAGCGTTGAGAGGGAATGGCCCACAGATACGCAGTATTTT	many	-	TRBJ2-3	TRBV29-1
CASSDGRQGLYEQYF	TGTGCCAGCAGTGACGGGAGACAGGGCTTATACGAGCAGTACTTC	few	-	TRBJ2-7	TRBV2
CASRGTLANQPQHF	TGTGCCAGCAGAGGTACTTTGGCCAATCAGCCCCAGCATTTT	few	-	TRBJ1-5	TRBV25-1
CASRGAPGLGYEQFF	TGTGCCAGCAGAGGCGCACCAGGACTAGGCTATGAGCAGTTCTTC	-	TRBD2	TRBJ2-1	TRBV2
CASSSRKPGEGGAWDEQFF	TGTGCCAGCAGCTCCCGCAAACCTGGGGAGGGGGGCGCGTGGGATGAGCAGTTCTTC	few	-	TRBJ2-1	TRBV7-3
CASSPPQRQQETQYF	TGTGCCAGCTCACCACCACAGCGGCAGCAAGAGACCCAGTACTTC	-	-	TRBJ2-5	TRBV18
CASSLGKQETQYF	TGTGCCAGCAGCTTAGGCAAGCAAGAGACCCAGTACTTC	many	-	TRBJ2-5	TRBV7-2
CASSRDILGGTQYF	TGTGCCAGCAGCCGGGACATCCTTGGGGGGACCCAGTACTTC	many	-	TRBJ2-5	TRBV11-2
CSAKRPGRGELFF	TGCAGCGCGAAAAGGCCAGGTCGCGGGGAGCTGTTTTTT	-	-	TRBJ2-2	TRBV29-1